Detailed here is one T cell receptor beta chain. Its antigen remains undetermined. No much larger clonotype is one base removed from it; base qualities were not supplied. The sample belongs to a study of T cell changes during pregnancy in multiple sclerosis (dated by TCRdb to 2018 to 2020). Regarding the complete study: Changes in the T cell repertoire over the course of pregnancy were examined in this study in women with multiple sclerosis.

At the junction V is shortened by 3 bases and J by 9 bases; bases outside the gene matches: 9. Taken from cysteine to phenylalanine, the CDR3 has 15 residues. Only the CDR3 DNA is retained, 45 bases long and in frame from the first base. From the germline V gene (reference sequence), CDR1 is SGHNT and CDR2 is YYREEE. Libraries were made using the immunoSEQ multiplex PCR assay. TCRdb provides this immuneACCESS table in a form limited to in-frame rearrangements. Some clones are lacking; in checked studies, under half of them reflect an unresolved V gene, and why the rest are absent is not known. Recorded for this sample are 55,000 to 95,000 clones; around nine tenths of them occurred a single time. The ten largest clonotypes hold less than 2.5% of the sample.

The TCR was taken from a female donor in good health, enrolled as a control in a pregnancy study. Recombination linked TRBV5-4 to TRBJ1-6, and TRBD1 aligns with 7 junction nucleotides. The source was peripheral blood, collected in the second trimester of pregnancy. The CDR3 in this case is CASSWDSGLGSPLHF. The bases are TGTGCCAGCAGCTGGGACAGCGGCTTGGGTTCACCCCTCCACTTT. Reference TRBV5-4 and TRBJ1-6 proteins supply the regions before and after the CDR3; the full variable domain is: ETGVTQSPTHLIKTRGQQVTLRCSSQSGHNTVSWYQQALGQGPQFIFQYYREEENGRGNFPPRFSGLQFPNYSSELNVNALELDDSALYLCASSWDSGLGSPLHFGNGTRLTVT.